Below are 22 T cell receptor beta chains sequenced from a single sample in a study of cytomegalovirus exposure and HLA in healthy donors. Vbeta (60) and Jbeta (13) primers were used in the PCR. Repertoires were generated with immunoSEQ multiplex PCR, while TCRdb's copy carries only in-frame clones and drops some. The profile shows about 160,000 clones, approximately 84% of them singletons. Material for sequencing was PBMCs. The receptor set was obtained from a man between 18 and 35 years old in good health and CMV-seropositive.

The V gene is TRBV14, the J gene TRBJ2-7; 7 bases line up with TRBD1. The CDR3 has 18 residues. Germline CDR1 is SGHDN and CDR2 is FVKESK. J was trimmed by 5 bases and V by 1 base; bases with no gene match: 17. CDR3 sequence reads: CASSQVRRDPGGKDEQYF. In DNA form, the CDR3 reads TGTGCCAGCAGCCAAGTACGCAGGGACCCAGGGGGTAAGGACGAGCAGTACTTC. The complete variable domain, with remaining parts taken from reference TRBV14 and TRBJ2-7, reads EAGVTQFPSHSVIEKGQTVTLRCDPISGHDNLYWYRRVMGKEIKFLLHFVKESKQDESGMPNNRFLAERTGGTYSTLKVQPAELEDSGVYFCASSQVRRDPGGKDEQYFGPGTRLTVT.

Of note for this clone: A read error may produce the germline difference seen at one junction end. This chain links TRBV7-2 with TRBJ2-6, with D possibly TRBD1 on 5 matching bases. The CDR3 totals 15 residues. Germline V gene data show CDR1 as SGHTA and CDR2 as FQGNSA. CDR3 loop: CASSPTLAGANGLTF. The CDR3 DNA reads as TGTGCCAGCAGCCCTACCCTCGCTGGGGCCAACGGCCTGACTTTC.

In DNA form, the CDR3 reads TGTGCCAGCATCCAAACTAGCGGGGGGACCTACGAGCAGTACTTC. Its translation: CASIQTSGGTYEQYF. The V gene is TRBV6-6, the J gene TRBJ2-7, with 12 bases aligning to TRBD2. Germline V gene data show CDR1 as MNHNY and CDR2 as SVGAGI (reference sequence). J was trimmed by 2 bases and V by 7 bases; bases with no gene match: 6. This CDR3 contains 15 residues.

The V and J genes are TRBV27 and TRBJ2-7, with D perhaps matching TRBD1 (5 bases). Germline CDR1 and CDR2: MNHEY and SMNVEV (reference sequence). The germline V and J ends were trimmed by 0 bases and 2 bases, with 11 bases remaining between them. This CDR3 comprises 15 residues. The CDR3 reads CASSLSTVSTYEQYF. The CDR3 DNA is TGTGCCAGCAGTTTATCGACAGTCTCGACCTACGAGCAGTACTTC.

CDR3 amino acids: CASSTGTASYNEQFF. The CDR3 nucleotides read TGCGCCAGCAGTACCGGGACAGCCTCCTACAATGAGCAGTTCTTC. The chain carries TRBV5-1 and TRBJ2-1, with 7 bases lining up with TRBD1. The CDR3 length is 15 residues. Germline trimming cut 5 bases from V and 0 bases from J; bases unmatched to any gene: 5. Per germline, CDR1 SGHRS and CDR2 YFSETQ.

This clone occurred once. The rearrangement links TRBV13 to TRBJ1-1; tentative D call: TRBD1 (6 bases). Trimming took 4 bases from V and 1 from J, leaving 10 bases between them. Germline-derived CDR1 and CDR2 are PRHDT and FYEKMQ (reference sequence). CDR3 length: 14 residues. The CDR3 coding sequence is TGTGCCAGCAGCTCACCAGGGGCGAACACTGAAGCTTTCTTT. It yields the protein CASSSPGANTEAFF.

This sequence joins TRBV29-1 and TRBJ2-1; TRBD2 matches at 7 bases. J was trimmed by 3 bases and V by 5 bases; bases with no gene match: 13. CDR1 and CDR2 from the germline V gene are SQVTM and ANQGSEA. This CDR3 has 16 residues. CDR3 nucleotide sequence: TGCAGCGTTAGCGGACTAGAAGCGGCCGGCTACAATGAGCAGTTCTTC. The encoded protein is CSVSGLEAAGYNEQFF.

The chain has TRBV19 and TRBJ2-1; TRBD2 agrees at 8 bases. J was trimmed by 8 bases and V by 1 base; bases with no gene match: 10. Germline values: CDR1 LNHDA, CDR2 SQIVND (reference sequence). This CDR3 spans 16 amino acids. The CDR3 sequence is CASSIGGTGGQDEQFF. The CDR3 DNA reads as TGTGCCAGTAGTATAGGTGGGACGGGGGGGCAGGATGAGCAGTTCTTC.

The gene calls are TRBV6-5 and TRBJ1-2, with TRBD1 matching over 9 bases. Looked up from germline, CDR1 is MNHEY and CDR2 is SVGAGI. After removal of 5 bases from V and 10 bases from J, the junction contained 14 bases not matched to a gene. The CDR3 totals 15 residues. CDR3: CASSQYRGLGSDYTF. CDR3 nucleotide sequence: TGTGCCAGCAGTCAATACAGGGGGCTTGGGAGTGACTACACCTTC.

V usage is TRBV6-1 and J usage is TRBJ2-5, with 11 bases lining up with TRBD2. Losses at the gene ends were 3 bases for V and 2 bases for J; bases not matched to a gene: 11. The CDR3 spans 18 residues. Germline CDR1 and CDR2: MNHNS and SASEGT. The CDR3, as DNA: TGTGCCAGCAGTGATAAGGGGGCTAGCGGGGGGCTACAAGAGACCCAGTACTTC. Translation: CASSDKGASGGLQETQYF.

V usage is TRBV10-3 and J usage is TRBJ1-5; TRBD1 agrees at 12 bases. CDR1 is ENHRY and CDR2 is SYGVKD in the germline V gene. This CDR3 has 16 amino acids. The junction had 7 bases not matched to a gene; V was cut back by 3 bases and J by 7 bases. In DNA, the CDR3 is TGTGCCATCAGTGACCTGGGACAGGGGGCCGGGCAGCCCCAGCATTTT. It is translated as CAISDLGQGAGQPQHF.

This CDR3 reads CASSYSGGELFF. The CDR3 coding sequence is TGTGCCAGCAGTTACTCGGGGGGAGAACTGTTTTTT. The J gene is TRBJ1-4, the V gene TRBV6-5, with a tentative D call TRBD1 (5 bases). With 0 bases removed from V and 12 bases from J, the gap between germline ends came to 8 bases. CDR1 is MNHEY and CDR2 is SVGAGI in the germline V gene. The CDR3 consists of 12 residues.

This chain links TRBV30 with TRBJ2-1; 8 bases line up with TRBD2. With V trimmed by 5 bases and J by 7 bases, 10 bases remained unmatched. The CDR3 sequence is 14 residues long. Germline loops: CDR1 GTSNPN, CDR2 SVGIG (reference sequence). The CDR3 loop is CAWETGTRKNEQFF. The CDR3 DNA is TGTGCCTGGGAGACCGGGACTAGAAAGAATGAGCAGTTCTTC.

The J gene is TRBJ2-1, the V gene TRBV9; tentatively, D is TRBD1 (6 bases). V lost 0 bases to trimming and J lost 6 bases, with 16 bases between them. The CDR3 runs to 16 residues. The germline gives CDR1 SGDLS, CDR2 YYNGEE. Written as DNA, the CDR3 is TGTGCCAGCAGCGTAGTTCGGCAGGGACAACTCAATGAGCAGTTCTTC. Protein sequence: CASSVVRQGQLNEQFF.

Regarding this clone: At one end, the junction sequence differs from germline, possibly due to a read error. The chain carries TRBV7-7 and TRBJ2-5, with 9 bases matching TRBD2. CDR3 length equals 16 residues. Germline lookup yields CDR1 SSHAT and CDR2 FNYEAQ (reference sequence). This CDR3 is CASSLGLAGIQETQYF. For the CDR3, the DNA is TGTGCTAGCAGCTTAGGCCTAGCGGGGATCCAAGAGACCCAGTACTTC.

The rearrangement joins TRBV2 to TRBJ2-5; D is unclear. This CDR3 contains 15 residues. Germline CDR1 and CDR2: SNHLY and FYNNEI. V was trimmed by 2 bases and J by 2 bases, leaving 12 bases between them. CDR3 region: CASSEWQAPQETQYF. The CDR3 DNA reads as TGTGCCAGCAGTGAATGGCAGGCTCCTCAAGAGACCCAGTACTTC. The full variable domain, rest sourced from reference TRBV2 and TRBJ2-5, is EPEVTQTPSHQVTQMGQEVILRCVPISNHLYFYWYRQILGQKVEFLVSFYNNEISEKSEIFDDQFSVERPDGSNFTLKIRSTKLEDSAMYFCASSEWQAPQETQYFGPGTRLLVL.

The chain combines TRBV4-2 with TRBJ1-6; possibly TRBD1 for D (5 bases). Deletions cut 1 base from V and 6 bases from J, with 13 bases between. Germline V lookup: CDR1 LGHNA, CDR2 YNFKEQ. The CDR3 has 16 amino acids. CDR3 nucleotide sequence: TGTGCCAGCAGCCAAGTCGGAGGGGATGGTAATTCACCCCTCCACTTT. The encoded protein is CASSQVGGDGNSPLHF.

The genes are TRBV4-2 and TRBJ2-2, with a weak D call TRBD2 (5 bases). V was shortened by 5 bases and J by 5 bases, with 12 bases between the two germline ends. The V gene's germline CDR1 is LGHNA and CDR2 YNFKEQ. The CDR3 covers 14 residues. The CDR3 nucleotides are TGTGCCAGCAGCAACCCGACGGGGACCGGGGAGCTGTTTTTT. Translated: CASSNPTGTGELFF.

CDR3 amino acids: CASSTLQGPRPNEQFF. The CDR3, as DNA: TGTGCCAGCAGTACCCTACAGGGCCCTCGACCAAATGAGCAGTTCTTC. The chain has TRBV11-2 and TRBJ2-1; D is possibly TRBD1 (6 bases). The length of the CDR3 is 16 residues. Trimming cost V 6 bases and J 7 bases, with 22 bases left between them. CDR1 and CDR2 (germline): SGHAT, FQNNGV.

The V and J genes are TRBV11-1 and TRBJ2-7; TRBD1 aligns across 9 bases. The CDR3 covers 14 residues. Germline V CDR1 and CDR2: SGHAT, FQDESV (reference sequence). With V trimmed by 4 bases and J by 3 bases, 4 bases remained unmatched. CDR3 bases: TGTGCCAGCAGCTATCCGGGACAGGGCTACGAGCAGTACTTC. Amino acid sequence: CASSYPGQGYEQYF.

This sequence joins TRBV5-4 and TRBJ2-7; 11 nucleotides align to TRBD1. With 5 bases clipped from V and 2 bases from J, the junction kept 6 bases outside the gene matches. The CDR3 loop spans 15 amino acids. Germline loops: CDR1 SGHNT, CDR2 YYREEE (reference sequence). The DNA for the CDR3 is TGTGCCAGCAGTCCCGGGACAGGGGGACCCTACGAGCAGTACTTC. It translates to CASSPGTGGPYEQYF.

This chain joins TRBV27 and TRBJ1-1, with D tentatively TRBD1 (5 bases). Germline V gives CDR1 MNHEY, CDR2 SMNVEV (reference sequence). V was pared by 3 bases and J by 0 bases, with 8 bases between. The length of the CDR3 is 14 residues. DNA of the CDR3: TGTGCCAGCAGTTTCTTGGACATGAACACTGAAGCTTTCTTT. Amino acid sequence: CASSFLDMNTEAFF.